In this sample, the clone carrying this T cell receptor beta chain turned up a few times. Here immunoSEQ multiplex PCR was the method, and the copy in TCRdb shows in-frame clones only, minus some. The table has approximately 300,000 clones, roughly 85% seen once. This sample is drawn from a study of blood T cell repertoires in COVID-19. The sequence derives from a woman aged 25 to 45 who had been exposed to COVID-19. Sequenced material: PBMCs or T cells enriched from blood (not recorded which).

CDR3 amino acids: CASSQTVGAINSPLHF. CDR3 DNA sequence: TGCGCCAGCAGCCAAACCGTGGGGGCAATTAATTCACCCCTCCACTTT. This sequence joins TRBV4-3 and TRBJ1-6; tentatively, D is TRBD1 (6 bases). From germline, CDR1 is LGHNA and CDR2 YSLEER. The CDR3 extends over 16 amino acids. With 2 bases removed from V and 6 bases from J, the gap between germline ends came to 14 bases.